A selection of T cell receptor beta chains follows, all from one sample in a study of blood T cell repertoires in COVID-19. Sequenced by immunoSEQ multiplex PCR; TCRdb stores in-frame clones only, minus some. The data show about 250,000 clones, 75% to 90% seen once. The specimen sequenced was PBMCs or T cells enriched from blood (not recorded which). Source of these receptors: a woman aged 18 to 35 who had recovered from COVID-19. Both conserved end residues are part of each CDR3. Fields, in order: D gene, clone size, V gene, CDR3 length, J gene, CDR3 DNA, CDR3 protein. The D gene is left open where the match is weak. Where a row states a size, it is once, few, many or the class of an expanded clone; other rows omit it.

>.|few|TRBV9|13|TRBJ2-7
TGTGCCAGCAGTGATAGCGTGTCCTACGAGCAGTACTTC
CASSDSVSYEQYF
>.|.|TRBV10-2|12|TRBJ1-1
TGCGCCAGCAGTGAGGAGTACACTGAAGCTTTCTTT
CASSEEYTEAFF
>.|once|TRBV12-3/TRBV12-4|12|TRBJ2-3
TGTGCCACCGCTTTAGGCACAGATACGCAGTATTTT
CATALGTDTQYF
>.|once|TRBV5-1|20|TRBJ2-6
TGCGCCAGCAGCTCAATGTATACAGGGACGGGGCTCTCTGGGGCCAACGTCCTGACTTTC
CASSSMYTGTGLSGANVLTF
>.|.|TRBV13|13|TRBJ2-5
TGTGCCAGCAGCTCACCTCTCGGGGAGACCCAGTACTTC
CASSSPLGETQYF
>.|once|TRBV7-9|14|TRBJ2-7
TGTGCCAGCAGCTTAGGGTCCGGAGTTGGCGAGCAGTACTTC
CASSLGSGVGEQYF
>.|.|TRBV4-1|15|TRBJ1-1
TGCGCCAGCAGCCTCGATCCCGGGATCAGGACTGAAGCTTTCTTT
CASSLDPGIRTEAFF
>.|.|TRBV15|14|TRBJ2-7
TGTGCCACCAGCAGAGGAGTCCAGGGGTGGGAGCAGTACTTC
CATSRGVQGWEQYF
>TRBD1|.|TRBV5-5|15|TRBJ1-6
TGTGCCAGCATCTCAGACAGGGCTAAGAATTCACCCCTCCACTTT
CASISDRAKNSPLHF
>TRBD1|.|TRBV5-1|15|TRBJ1-1
TGCGCCAGCAGCATAGGACAGGGGATGAACACTGAAGCTTTCTTT
CASSIGQGMNTEAFF
>.|.|TRBV9|15|TRBJ1-1
TGTGCCAGCAGCACCGGAGACGGACAGCCAGGAAAAGCTTTCTTT
CASSTGDGQPGKAFF
>.|.|TRBV9|16|TRBJ1-2
TGTGCCAGCAGCGCCACCTCCAGGGTGCGAAGGTATGGCTACACCTTC
CASSATSRVRRYGYTF
>.|.|TRBV6-5|14|TRBJ2-1
TGTGCCAGCAGTTACACCAGGGAGGGGGGGGAGCAGTTCTTC
CASSYTREGGEQFF
>.|.|TRBV5-1|14|TRBJ2-1
TGCGCCAGCAGCTTGAGTTCAAGCAACAATGAGCAGTTCTTC
CASSLSSSNNEQFF
>TRBD2|.|TRBV7-2|14|TRBJ2-5
TGTGCCAGCAGCCCACCGGGGGGGGCCGGGGCCCAGTACTTC
CASSPPGGAGAQYF
>TRBD2|.|TRBV6-5|15|TRBJ2-2
TGTGCCAGCCATTTGGGGGGGGGAGCTTCCGGGGAGCTGTTTTTT
CASHLGGGASGELFF
>.|.|TRBV25-1|12|TRBJ1-2
TGTGCCAGCAGGGGCACGGACTATGGCTACACCTTC
CASRGTDYGYTF
>.|.|TRBV9|13|TRBJ1-2
TGTGCCAGCAGCGTAGGTCCCGCGGATGGCTACACCTTC
CASSVGPADGYTF
>TRBD1|once|TRBV3-1/TRBV3-2|17|TRBJ2-7
TGTGCCAGCAGCCAAGAAGAGGGGGCAGCCCCTCCGTACGAGCAGTACTTC
CASSQEEGAAPPYEQYF
>.|.|TRBV19|14|TRBJ1-4
TGTGCCAGTAGTATTCGGGGAACTAATGAAAAACTGTTTTTT
CASSIRGTNEKLFF
>.|.|TRBV6-1|12|TRBJ1-2
TGTGCCAGCAGTGAGGGGGGTGCTGGCTACACCTTC
CASSEGGAGYTF
>.|.|TRBV9|14|TRBJ2-1
TGTGCCAGCAGCGTAGGTCCAGGGAATAATGAGCAGTTCTTC
CASSVGPGNNEQFF
>TRBD1|once|TRBV5-1|13|TRBJ2-2
TGCGCCAGCAGCTTCCCAGGGGGCGGGGAGCTGTTTTTT
CASSFPGGGELFF
>.|.|TRBV6-5|11|TRBJ1-2
TGTGCCAGCAGTTACGGGAGTGGCTACACCTTC
CASSYGSGYTF
>.|.|TRBV4-2|16|TRBJ2-1
TGTGCCAGCAGCCAAGATCACGGCGGGGCCCACAATGAGCAGTTCTTC
CASSQDHGGAHNEQFF
>TRBD2|few|TRBV6-4|14|TRBJ2-3
TGTGCCAGCAGTACTAGCGGGGGGGCAGATACGCAGTATTTT
CASSTSGGADTQYF
>TRBD2|.|TRBV4-1|16|TRBJ2-3
TGCGCCAGCAGCCCGAGGGCGCAGCGGGGGGGTCTTACGCAGTATTTT
CASSPRAQRGGLTQYF
>.|.|TRBV28|17|TRBJ2-3
TGTGCCAGCAGCTTGAGGGATATCTTGCGGGTATTAGATACGCAGTATTTT
CASSLRDILRVLDTQYF
>TRBD1|.|TRBV10-3|14|TRBJ1-1
TGTGCCATCACTAGCGGACAGGGTGTATCTGAAGCTTTCTTT
CAITSGQGVSEAFF
>TRBD1|.|TRBV6-1|17|TRBJ1-5
TGTGCCAGCAGTGAAGGGACAGGGTTTTATAGCAATCAGCCCCAGCATTTT
CASSEGTGFYSNQPQHF
>TRBD2|many|TRBV4-1|16|TRBJ2-3
TGCGCCAGCAGCCAAGAGAAACTAGCGGGGGTAAGAACGCAGTATTTT
CASSQEKLAGVRTQYF
>TRBD2|.|TRBV10-3|15|TRBJ2-1
TGTGCCATCACCCCGACTAGCGGGGGGGCGAATGAGCAGTTCTTC
CAITPTSGGANEQFF
>.|.|TRBV27|14|TRBJ1-2
TGTGCCAGCAGTTTTGGGCCAGGGAACTATGGCTACACCTTC
CASSFGPGNYGYTF
>TRBD1|.|TRBV2|17|TRBJ2-2
TGTGCCAGCACCCAGAGCGGCAGGGGGCGGGTGGCCGGGGAGCTGTTTTTT
CASTQSGRGRVAGELFF
>.|.|TRBV2|13|TRBJ1-4
TGTGCCAGCAGTGAAGCTCGGGACAACTCGCTGTTTTTT
CASSEARDNSLFF